This TCR beta chain was profiled in a study of naive and memory T cell subsets. Findings and limits, study-wide: Gini index rose across naive, CM, EM and EMRA in CD4 and CD8. Especially in CD8 cells, naive repertoires contained a few larger clonotypes, possibly CD45RA-re-expressing memory cells.

An equimolar mix of two oligonucleotides served as the beta constant-region primer for TRBC1 and TRBC2. Nested alpha and beta constant-region primers with the SP2 primer drove four PCR rounds on ligated cDNA. Ligation attached a single-stranded oligonucleotide with a 12-nucleotide UMI and the SP2 primer to the cDNA 3' end. TCRdb passed the UMI-ligation and nested PCR reads through MiXCR, listing each CDR3 protein once. The table shows about 140,000 distinct CDR3 sequences, with 15% to 25% occurring only once. Alpha and beta libraries were amplified separately from the second PCR onward. Four subsets defined by CD45RA and CD27 were sorted after CD3, CD4, CD8 and live/dead staining. A remark on this clonotype: Its antigen is undetermined.

Germline assignment: CDR1 ENHRY and CDR2 SYGVKD. There are 14 residues in the CDR3. The V gene lost 4 bases and the J gene lost 1 base, with 11 bases spanning the gap. This TCR came from a human donor in good health. The sample consisted of naive CD8+ T cells from blood. V usage is TRBV10-3 and J usage is TRBJ2-7; no definite D call. The CDR3 region has the DNA TGTGCCATCAGTGGTTCAGGAATTTCCTACGAGCAGTACTTC. Translating gives CAISGSGISYEQYF.